The 32 T cell receptor beta chains below all came from one sample that was sequenced in a study of cytomegalovirus exposure and HLA in healthy donors. The PCR employed 60 Vbeta primers together with 13 Jbeta primers. Using immunoSEQ multiplex PCR, the repertoire was profiled, and TCRdb retains in-frame clones only, with some absent. The data hold approximately 190,000 clones, with roughly 80% observed a single time. The sequenced material came from PBMCs. These receptors came from a man aged 45 to 65 in good health and CMV-seronegative.

The J gene is TRBJ2-1, the V gene TRBV7-9; D gene ambiguous. V was clipped by 1 base and J by 0 bases, with 7 bases between them. CDR3 length: 15 residues. Germline V gene data show CDR1 as SEHNR and CDR2 as FQNEAQ (reference sequence). CDR3 in amino acids: CASSLVRSSYNEQFF. The CDR3 nucleotides are TGTGCCAGCAGCTTAGTCAGAAGCTCCTACAATGAGCAGTTCTTC. The variable domain in full, with the rest retrieved from reference TRBV7-9 and TRBJ2-1, is DTGVSQNPRHKITKRGQNVTFRCDPISEHNRLYWYRQTLGQGPEFLTYFQNEAQLEKSRLLSDRFSAERPKGSFSTLEIQRTEQGDSAMYLCASSLVRSSYNEQFFGPGTRLTVL.

The rearrangement uses TRBV30 and TRBJ2-1; possibly TRBD2 for D (5 bases). This CDR3 is 16 amino acids long. V gave up 1 base and J gave up 0 bases, with 13 bases separating them. Germline V gives CDR1 GTSNPN, CDR2 SVGIG (reference sequence). Written as DNA, the CDR3 is TGTGCCTGGAGTGCCCTGGCCCGGGGCTCCTACAATGAGCAGTTCTTC. Its protein is CAWSALARGSYNEQFF.

The CDR3 nucleotides read TGTGCCAGCAGCTTAGGGACAGGGAAAAATGAAGCTTTCTTT. Its translation: CASSLGTGKNEAFF. The chain combines TRBV7-9 with TRBJ1-1; TRBD1 aligns across 8 bases. Unmatched junction bases numbered 5, after V lost 1 base and J lost 7 bases. The length of the CDR3 is 14 residues. Germline lookup yields CDR1 SEHNR and CDR2 FQNEAQ (reference sequence).

A note on this clone: Other nucleotide sequences in the sample specify the same CDR3. CDR3 sequence (DNA): TGTGCCAGCAGCCCGACAGGGGATCAGCCCCAGCATTTT. Amino acids: CASSPTGDQPQHF. V usage is TRBV7-9 and J usage is TRBJ1-5; 8 bases line up with TRBD1. V shed 5 bases, J shed 5 bases, and the junction held 2 bases outside the gene matches. Germline loops: CDR1 SEHNR, CDR2 FQNEAQ (reference sequence). This CDR3 is built from 13 residues.

The chain is built from TRBV7-2 and TRBJ1-6, with D possibly TRBD1 on 5 matching bases. Germline V gene data show CDR1 as SGHTA and CDR2 as FQGNSA. The CDR3 consists of 13 residues. V was pared by 5 bases and J by 8 bases, with 10 bases between. Here the CDR3 DNA reads TGTGCCAGCAGCCCAGACAGAGATTCACCCCTCCACTTT. As protein: CASSPDRDSPLHF. Drawing the rest from reference TRBV7-2 and TRBJ1-6, the complete variable domain is GAGVSQSPSNKVTEKGKDVELRCDPISGHTALYWYRQSLGQGLEFLIYFQGNSAPDKSGLPSDRFSAERTGGSVSTLTIQRTQQEDSAVYLCASSPDRDSPLHFGNGTRLTVT.

This chain connects TRBV7-3 to TRBJ2-2, with a weak D call TRBD2 (7 bases). CDR3 length: 16 residues. V lost 7 bases and J lost 2, with 17 bases in between. Germline V gene data show CDR1 as SGHTA and CDR2 as FQGTGA. Here the CDR3 DNA reads TGTGCCAGCAATCCTTACGGGGGGCCAAACACCGGGGAGCTGTTTTTT. It yields the protein CASNPYGGPNTGELFF.

The chain recombines TRBV29-1 with TRBJ2-7, with TRBD1 as a possible D gene (5 bases). Germline lookup yields CDR1 SQVTM and CDR2 ANQGSEA. The V gene lost 6 bases and the J gene lost 2 bases, with 17 bases spanning the gap. This CDR3 is 14 amino acids long. The CDR3: CSVLNPRVPYEQYF. The CDR3 nucleotides are TGCAGCGTCTTGAACCCCAGGGTCCCCTACGAGCAGTACTTC.

J is TRBJ1-5 and V is TRBV4-1; maybe TRBD1 (6 bases). The CDR3 extends over 14 amino acids. V was trimmed by 8 bases and J by 0 bases, leaving 11 bases between them. The germline V gene has CDR1 MGHRA and CDR2 YSYEKL. This chain's CDR3 is CASSQGHSNQPQHF. The CDR3 DNA reads TGCGCCAGCTCCCAGGGGCATAGCAATCAGCCCCAGCATTTT.

This clone was seen a single time. The chain has TRBV2 and TRBJ1-1; TRBD1 matches at 9 bases. This CDR3 comprises 17 residues. Germline CDR1 and CDR2: SNHLY and FYNNEI. V lost 3 bases to trimming and J lost 8 bases; unmatched junction nucleotides: 16. This chain's CDR3 is CASSDFGTGFSTSEAFF. The DNA for the CDR3 is TGTGCCAGCAGTGATTTCGGGACAGGGTTTTCAACCTCCGAAGCTTTCTTT.

This clone was seen a few times. The chain couples TRBV27 to TRBJ2-5, with D possibly being TRBD2 (6 bases). The V end lost 9 bases, the J end lost 1 base, and 15 bases lay between the germline ends. Germline V gene data show CDR1 as MNHEY and CDR2 as SMNVEV (reference sequence). The CDR3 has 14 amino acids. The CDR3 bases are TGTGCCAGTGCGCGGGGCGGAATCCAAGAGACCCAGTACTTC. Protein sequence: CASARGGIQETQYF.

The chain combines TRBV2 with TRBJ1-4; no definite D call. Trimming stripped 9 bases from V and 8 bases from J, with 13 bases between. This CDR3 has 12 amino acids. Germline CDR1 and CDR2: SNHLY and FYNNEI. The CDR3 region has the DNA TGTGCCAGTACCCCGGGGTCCGAAAAACTGTTTTTT. It translates to CASTPGSEKLFF.

The chain uses TRBV7-9 and TRBJ1-2; D might be TRBD1 (6 bases). The CDR3 has 14 amino acids. The V and J ends lost 3 bases and 8 bases respectively, with 16 bases between them. The germline CDR1 and CDR2 sequences are SEHNR and FQNEAQ (reference sequence). The CDR3 DNA reads as TGTGCCAGCAGCTTCCGGGCGAACAGGGACGGCTACACCTTC. Translation: CASSFRANRDGYTF.

V is TRBV4-1 and J is TRBJ1-3; D call uncertain. This CDR3 has 15 amino acids. CDR1 is MGHRA and CDR2 is YSYEKL in the germline V gene. Trimming took off 0 bases at V and 2 bases at J, with 8 bases between the two ends. CDR3 loop: CASSQESSTGNTIYF. The CDR3 DNA follows: TGCGCCAGCAGCCAAGAGTCGAGTACTGGAAACACCATATATTTT.

The CDR3 DNA follows: TGTGCCAGCTCCCCCGGGACAGGGCCACCCCTAGGCGGAAACACCATATATTTT. Protein sequence: CASSPGTGPPLGGNTIYF. The V and J genes are TRBV18 and TRBJ1-3; 9 nucleotides align to TRBD1. This CDR3 has 18 amino acids. Unmatched junction bases numbered 16, after V lost 6 bases and J lost 4 bases. Germline V gene lookup returns CDR1 KGHSH and CDR2 LQKENI.

This sequence joins TRBV13 and TRBJ2-7; 7 nucleotides agree with TRBD1. This CDR3 region has 14 residues. The germline V gene has CDR1 PRHDT and CDR2 FYEKMQ (reference sequence). V was pared by 5 bases and J by 2 bases, with 6 bases of the junction left unmatched. The CDR3 DNA reads as TGTGCCAGCAGCCGACAGGGCCACGCCTACGAGCAGTACTTC. Amino acids: CASSRQGHAYEQYF.

Remarks on this clone: A junction boundary mismatches the germline segment, possibly from a read error. The chain is built from TRBV5-6 and TRBJ2-7, with D unresolved. CDR1 SGHDT and CDR2 YYEEEE come from the germline V gene. The CDR3 has 17 amino acids. CDR3 sequence reads: CAGSLGRHRTASYEQYF. In nucleotides, the CDR3 is TGTGCCGGCAGCTTGGGAAGACACAGAACGGCCTCCTACGAGCAGTACTTC. The full variable domain, with the rest looked up from reference TRBV5-6 and TRBJ2-7, is DAGVTQSPTHLIKTRGQQVTLRCSPKSGHDTVSWYQQALGQGPQFIFQYYEEEERQRGNFPDRFSGHQFPNYSSELNVNALLLGDSALYLCAGSLGRHRTASYEQYFGPGTRLTVT.

The chain has TRBV5-5 and TRBJ2-7, with 7 bases lining up with TRBD1. The CDR3 contains 16 residues. Germline CDR1 SGHKS, CDR2 YYEKEE (reference sequence). After removal of 4 bases from V and 8 bases from J, the junction contained 18 bases not matched to a gene. The CDR3, as DNA: TGTGCCAGCAGCGGGGAACTACAGGGGCATCCTACGAAGCAGTACTTC. It translates to CASSGELQGHPTKQYF.

The chain recombines TRBV9 with TRBJ2-1, with D unresolved. V lost 5 bases and J lost 6, with 6 bases in between. The CDR3 extends over 11 amino acids. Germline V gene data show CDR1 as SGDLS and CDR2 as YYNGEE. The CDR3 protein is CASSAFNEQFF. CDR3 nucleotide sequence: TGTGCCAGCAGTGCGTTCAATGAGCAGTTCTTC. Filled out from reference TRBV9 and TRBJ2-1, the complete variable domain reads DSGVTQTPKHLITATGQRVTLRCSPRSGDLSVYWYQQSLDQGLQFLIQYYNGEERAKGNILERFSAQQFPDLHSELNLSSLELGDSALYFCASSAFNEQFFGPGTRLTVL.

This chain joins TRBV6-1 and TRBJ2-5; no firm D call. TRBJ2-7 matches the DNA end more closely, so the J call is doubtful. This CDR3 region has 15 residues. Germline loops: CDR1 MNHNS, CDR2 SASEGT. The CDR3 spells CASSDRSEPPYEQYF. The CDR3 nucleotides read TGTGCCAGCAGTGATCGAAGCGAACCCCCCTACGAGCAGTACTTC.

V gene TRBV2 combines with J gene TRBJ2-1; perhaps TRBD2 as D (6 bases). V lost 1 base to trimming and J lost 15 bases, with 10 bases between them. This CDR3 has 11 amino acids. Germline V gene data show CDR1 as SNHLY and CDR2 as FYNNEI. Written as DNA, the CDR3 is TGTGCCAGCAGTGAAGAACCGCGGGGGTTCTTC. It codes for CASSEEPRGFF.

The chain has TRBV6-1 and TRBJ1-4, with 9 bases lining up with TRBD1. The germline V gene has CDR1 MNHNS and CDR2 SASEGT. Unmatched junction bases numbered 7, after V lost 4 bases and J lost 7 bases. This CDR3 spans 15 amino acids. The CDR3 DNA follows: TGTGCCAGCAGTGCGTCCGGGACAGGGAGTGAAAAACTGTTTTTT. Protein product: CASSASGTGSEKLFF.

On this clone itself: One end of the junction is discordant with germline, which a read error may explain. CDR3: CASSTNVLGQGVGF. In nucleotides, the CDR3 is TGCGCCAGCAGCACGAACGTTCTCGGACAGGGCGTGGGCTTC. The V and J genes are TRBV4-1 and TRBJ2-7, with TRBD1 identical over 8 bases. This CDR3 has 14 amino acids. Per germline, CDR1 MGHRA and CDR2 YSYEKL.

The CDR3 sequence: CASSSRTGRSYEQYF. The CDR3, as DNA: TGTGCCAGCAGCTCCAGGACAGGGCGCTCCTACGAGCAGTACTTC. The chain couples TRBV5-4 to TRBJ2-7; TRBD1 matches at 8 bases. The J segment lost 0 bases and the V segment lost 3 bases, leaving 5 bases of the junction unmatched. Germline V CDR1 and CDR2: SGHNT, YYREEE (reference sequence). The CDR3 length is 15 residues.

This chain links TRBV25-1 with TRBJ2-5; maybe TRBD2 (5 bases). The CDR3 is made up of 14 amino acids. Germline V gene sequence: CDR1 MGHDK, CDR2 SYGVNS. The V and J ends lost 3 bases and 5 bases respectively, with 13 bases between them. In DNA, the CDR3 is TGTGCCAGCAGTGAGGAGCGGTTCCGGGAGACCCAGTACTTC. It specifies CASSEERFRETQYF.

The chain combines TRBV27 with TRBJ2-7, with 8 bases identical to TRBD2. V dropped 5 bases and J dropped 3; count of bases not matched to a gene: 6. Germline-derived CDR1 and CDR2 are MNHEY and SMNVEV (reference sequence). This CDR3 is 14 amino acids long. Here the CDR3 DNA reads TGTGCCAGCAGTGCCGGACTAGCTTACTACGAGCAGTACTTC. This sequence encodes CASSAGLAYYEQYF.

The CDR3 DNA reads TGTGCCAGCAGTGGTAGTGACACCCCACCAGATACGCAGTATTTT. Amino acids: CASSGSDTPPDTQYF. V and J are TRBV9 and TRBJ2-3; unclear D gene. Germline-derived CDR1 and CDR2 are SGDLS and YYNGEE. CDR3 size: 15 residues. Deletions cut 5 bases from V and 4 bases from J, with 17 bases between.

With respect to this clone: A junction end diverges from the germline sequence, so it may reflect a read error. Other DNA sequences in this specimen translate into the identical CDR3. This chain joins TRBV10-3 and TRBJ1-2; TRBD1 aligns across 9 bases. Germline V lookup: CDR1 ENHRY, CDR2 SYGVKD. The CDR3 is made up of 14 amino acids. In DNA form, the CDR3 reads TGTGCCATCAATGAAGGACAGGGGCGTAATTGCTATACCTTC. Translated: CAINEGQGRNCYTF.

The chain joins TRBV4-2 to TRBJ1-1; tentative D call: TRBD1 (5 bases). V gave up 1 base and J gave up 1 base, with 10 bases separating them. The CDR3 length is 15 residues. The germline V gene encodes CDR1 LGHNA and CDR2 YNFKEQ. Here the CDR3 reads CASSQGEGPNTEAFF. The DNA for the CDR3 is TGTGCCAGCAGCCAAGGGGAGGGACCGAACACTGAAGCTTTCTTT.

In regard to this clone: Other DNA sequences in the same sample also yield this CDR3. V and J are TRBV18 and TRBJ1-2; D is uncertain. V was clipped by 0 bases and J by 4 bases, with 6 bases between them. The CDR3 sequence is 13 residues long. Germline-derived CDR1 and CDR2 are KGHSH and LQKENI. This CDR3 reads CASSPPGAYGYTF. The CDR3 DNA is TGTGCCAGCTCACCACCAGGAGCCTATGGCTACACCTTC.

Only a few counts were recorded for this clone. V usage is TRBV20-1 and J usage is TRBJ1-2; TRBD1 might be the D (5 bases). V lost 3 bases, J lost 5 bases, and 7 bases lay in between. The CDR3 spans 11 residues. The V gene's germline CDR1 is DFQATT and CDR2 SNEGSKA (reference sequence). Here the CDR3 reads CSAREGYGYTF. The DNA for the CDR3 is TGCAGTGCTAGGGAGGGGTATGGCTACACCTTC.

The V call is TRBV2, the J call TRBJ1-2; 9 positions match TRBD1. Germline trimming cut 6 bases from V and 6 bases from J; bases unmatched to any gene: 2. Germline values: CDR1 SNHLY, CDR2 FYNNEI. CDR3 length: 12 amino acids. The CDR3 bases are TGTGCCAGCAGACAGGGGGCGGATGGCTACACCTTC. Translating gives CASRQGADGYTF.

The genes are TRBV5-8 and TRBJ2-1; D is ambiguous. Germline assignment: CDR1 SGHTS and CDR2 YDEGEE. The CDR3 is 14 residues long. V was shortened by 4 bases and J by 4 bases, with 12 bases between the two germline ends. CDR3 bases: TGTGCCAGCAGCCGCGGTCCGAGGTACAATGAGCAGTTCTTC. Amino acid sequence: CASSRGPRYNEQFF.